The source of this T cell receptor (beta chain) is a study of post-analysis software for immune sequencing data. Findings of the study overall: People with multiple sclerosis had a significantly lower normalized Chao1 diversity than controls did. Controls had lower frequencies than patients of four or five TRBV segments, which included TRBV5-6, TRBV5-1 and TRBV20-1.

V lost 4 bases and J 12 bases, leaving 13 bases between the germline ends. This CDR3 comprises 13 residues. Germline CDR1 and CDR2: MDHEN and SYDVKM. In the case of this clonotype: Its antigen remains unidentified.

Unique molecular identifiers were built into the TCR beta cDNA libraries. TCRdb processed the PCR reads anew with MiXCR; each CDR3 protein has one entry. In the table there are about 430,000 distinct CDR3 sequences, approximately 37% of which are singletons. Sequenced input: blood. The clonotype was recovered from a girl aged 2 to 9 with multiple sclerosis. This rearrangement joins TRBV28 to TRBJ1-6, with TRBD1 as a possible D gene (5 bases). The DNA of the CDR3 is TGTGCCAGCAGTTGGGGCGGAGGACTACCCCTCCACTTT. It specifies CASSWGGGLPLHF.